Listed below are T cell receptor beta chains from one sample, sequenced in a study of T cells after yellow fever vaccination. Each CDR3 protein gets one entry after TCRdb re-called the 5' RACE reads with MiXCR. The top ten hold around 22% of the sample, which has around 330,000 distinct CDR3 sequences, more than 3% seen once. The specimen comprised PBMCs, sampled on the day of the yellow fever booster vaccination. The source is a man younger than 35 who received the YFV17D yellow fever vaccine. Each CDR3 is given with its conserved first and last residue. A D gene is named only where the DNA matches it firmly. Clone size, where shown, is once, few, many, or a class for clones that have expanded.

j_gene,abundance,v_gene,d_gene,CDR3aa,CDR3nt
TRBJ2-5,many,TRBV20-1,TRBD2,CSARISLAGAEAQYF,TGCAGTGCTAGGATTTCGCTAGCGGGGGCCGAGGCCCAGTACTTC
TRBJ2-1,NA,TRBV5-4,NA,CASSSLDNEQFF,TGTGCCAGCAGCTCACTAGACAATGAGCAGTTCTTC
TRBJ1-2,NA,TRBV7-9,NA,CASRLGGLGYTF,TGTGCCAGCAGGTTGGGGGGGCTCGGCTACACCTTC
TRBJ2-7,NA,TRBV12-3/TRBV12-4,TRBD1,CASRPSGTGFSEQYF,TGTGCCAGCAGACCCTCCGGGACAGGGTTCTCCGAGCAGTACTTC
TRBJ2-5,NA,TRBV19,NA,CASSFSRETQYF,TGTGCCAGTAGTTTCAGCAGGGAGACCCAGTACTTC
TRBJ2-1,few,TRBV2,NA,CASPRQGSYNEQFF,TGTGCCAGCCCCCGGCAGGGTTCCTACAATGAGCAGTTCTTC
TRBJ1-6,many,TRBV20-1,TRBD1,CSARGGQGVNSPLHF,TGCAGTGCTAGGGGTGGACAGGGTGTGAATTCACCCCTCCACTTT
TRBJ1-5,NA,TRBV28,NA,CASRDTLGPQHF,TGTGCCAGCCGGGACACCCTGGGGCCCCAGCATTTT
TRBJ2-3,few,TRBV9,NA,CASKAAAGLTDTQYF,TGTGCCAGCAAGGCCGCGGCAGGGCTTACAGATACGCAGTATTTT
TRBJ2-6,NA,TRBV6-5,NA,CASSYWPSGANVLTF,TGTGCCAGCAGTTACTGGCCCTCTGGGGCCAACGTCCTGACTTTC
TRBJ1-2,NA,TRBV3-1,NA,CASSHSGQTYGYTF,TGTGCCAGCAGCCACTCAGGACAGACCTATGGCTACACCTTC
TRBJ1-3,many,TRBV7-9,NA,CASSSPPSGNTIYF,TGTGCCAGCAGCTCGCCCCCTTCTGGAAACACCATATATTTT
TRBJ1-5,NA,TRBV4-1,TRBD1,CASSQGQGTSWPQHF,TGCGCCAGCAGCCAAGGACAGGGCACGTCTTGGCCCCAGCATTTT
TRBJ2-2,many,TRBV24-1,TRBD1,CATSDLRRTGHTGELFF,TGTGCCACCAGTGATTTACGTAGGACAGGGCACACCGGGGAGCTGTTTTTT
TRBJ1-2,many,TRBV7-9,TRBD1,CASSTARRQGGSYGYTF,TGTGCCAGCAGCACAGCCAGAAGACAGGGGGGATCCTATGGCTACACCTTC
TRBJ2-4,many,TRBV7-8,NA,CASSSEGGGKGNIQYF,TGTGCCAGCAGCTCCGAGGGGGGCGGGAAGGGGAACATTCAGTACTTC
TRBJ2-3,many,TRBV6-4,NA,CASSEGSTDTQYF,TGTGCCAGCAGTGAGGGGAGCACAGATACGCAGTATTTT
TRBJ2-6,NA,TRBV4-1,NA,CASSYTRRGANVLTF,TGCGCCAGCAGCTACACCCGTCGCGGGGCCAACGTCCTGACTTTC
TRBJ1-4,NA,TRBV12-3/TRBV12-4,NA,CASSFRVGTNEKLFF,TGTGCCAGCAGTTTTAGGGTTGGAACTAATGAAAAACTGTTTTTT
TRBJ2-7,many,TRBV20-1,TRBD2,CSAWRTSGGATSYEQYF,TGCAGTGCTTGGAGGACTAGCGGGGGCGCGACCTCCTACGAGCAGTACTTC
TRBJ2-7,many,TRBV7-9,TRBD1,CASNDRGRTYEQYF,TGTGCCAGCAACGACAGGGGCCGCACCTACGAGCAGTACTTC
TRBJ2-7,many,TRBV6-6,TRBD2,CASSTSGTIYEQYF,TGTGCCAGCAGTACCTCCGGGACTATTTACGAGCAGTACTTC
TRBJ2-7,many,TRBV7-2,TRBD2,CASSYLGSGGYEQYF,TGTGCCAGCAGCTACCTCGGGAGCGGGGGCTACGAGCAGTACTTC
TRBJ2-7,NA,TRBV7-3,TRBD1,CASSPGTGYEQYF,TGTGCCAGCAGCCCCGGGACAGGCTACGAGCAGTACTTC
TRBJ2-5,few,TRBV10-3,TRBD1,CAISDAGGQETQYF,TGTGCCATCAGTGATGCAGGGGGCCAGGAGACCCAGTACTTC
TRBJ2-3,NA,TRBV5-1,NA,CASSLGGDPTDTQYF,TGCGCCAGCAGCTTAGGCGGGGACCCCACAGATACGCAGTATTTT
TRBJ1-1,many,TRBV7-2,NA,CASSYLLRGEAFF,TGTGCCAGCAGCTACCTTCTTAGGGGCGAAGCTTTCTTT
TRBJ2-3,NA,TRBV6-6,NA,CATRGSSTDTQYF,TGTGCCACACGGGGGTCTAGCACAGATACGCAGTATTTT
TRBJ2-1,NA,TRBV27,NA,CASRTQGLGSNEQFF,TGTGCCAGCAGAACCCAGGGTTTAGGGAGCAATGAGCAGTTCTTC
TRBJ1-5,many,TRBV15,NA,CATSREGSNQPQHF,TGTGCCACCAGCAGAGAAGGGAGCAATCAGCCCCAGCATTTT
TRBJ2-4,NA,TRBV7-2,TRBD2,CASSPASGLAKNIQYF,TGTGCCAGCAGCCCCGCTAGCGGACTAGCCAAAAACATTCAGTACTTC
TRBJ2-1,few,TRBV24-1,NA,CATSDLEGSSYNEQFF,TGTGCCACCAGTGATTTAGAGGGGAGCTCCTACAATGAGCAGTTCTTC
TRBJ2-3,many,TRBV20-1,TRBD1,CSASGTGVKGTDTQYF,TGCAGTGCTAGCGGAACAGGGGTCAAGGGCACAGATACGCAGTATTTT
TRBJ2-1,few,TRBV28,NA,CASHRAGAMENEQFF,TGTGCCAGCCACCGGGCTGGGGCAATGGAGAATGAGCAGTTCTTC
TRBJ1-3,many,TRBV10-3,NA,CAISESPDSSGNTIYF,TGTGCCATCAGTGAGTCTCCGGACAGCTCTGGAAACACCATATATTTT
TRBJ1-5,many,TRBV6-6,NA,CASSYSIRVGSNQPQHF,TGTGCCAGCAGTTACTCAATACGGGTGGGTAGCAATCAGCCCCAGCATTTT
TRBJ2-5,NA,TRBV5-8,TRBD2,CASSATSGGDQETQYF,TGTGCCAGCAGCGCAACTAGCGGGGGGGACCAAGAGACCCAGTACTTC
TRBJ2-1,many,TRBV27,NA,CASSLGGRSEQFF,TGTGCCAGCAGTTTAGGAGGGAGAAGTGAGCAGTTCTTC
TRBJ1-1,NA,TRBV5-6,NA,CASRLGAQTEAFF,TGTGCCAGCAGGCTGGGGGCGCAGACTGAAGCTTTCTTT
TRBJ1-5,few,TRBV20-1,TRBD1,CSAKGARNQPQHF,TGCAGTGCTAAGGGGGCGAGGAATCAGCCCCAGCATTTT
TRBJ2-5,few,TRBV5-1,NA,CASSLGDGQETQYF,TGCGCCAGCAGCTTGGGGGACGGGCAAGAGACCCAGTACTTC
TRBJ1-2,NA,TRBV7-6,NA,CASSLSGLSGYTF,TGTGCCAGCAGCCTCTCAGGGCTCAGTGGCTACACCTTC
TRBJ1-4,NA,TRBV6-2/TRBV6-3,TRBD1,CASSYLGTGSEKLFF,TGTGCCAGCAGTTACCTAGGGACAGGGTCCGAAAAACTGTTTTTT
TRBJ2-3,many,TRBV5-1,NA,CASSLLGQGGDTQYF,TGCGCCAGCAGCTTGCTAGGGCAGGGAGGAGATACGCAGTATTTT
TRBJ2-7,many,TRBV7-6,NA,CASSFEVSYEQYF,TGTGCCAGCAGCTTTGAAGTCTCCTACGAGCAGTACTTC